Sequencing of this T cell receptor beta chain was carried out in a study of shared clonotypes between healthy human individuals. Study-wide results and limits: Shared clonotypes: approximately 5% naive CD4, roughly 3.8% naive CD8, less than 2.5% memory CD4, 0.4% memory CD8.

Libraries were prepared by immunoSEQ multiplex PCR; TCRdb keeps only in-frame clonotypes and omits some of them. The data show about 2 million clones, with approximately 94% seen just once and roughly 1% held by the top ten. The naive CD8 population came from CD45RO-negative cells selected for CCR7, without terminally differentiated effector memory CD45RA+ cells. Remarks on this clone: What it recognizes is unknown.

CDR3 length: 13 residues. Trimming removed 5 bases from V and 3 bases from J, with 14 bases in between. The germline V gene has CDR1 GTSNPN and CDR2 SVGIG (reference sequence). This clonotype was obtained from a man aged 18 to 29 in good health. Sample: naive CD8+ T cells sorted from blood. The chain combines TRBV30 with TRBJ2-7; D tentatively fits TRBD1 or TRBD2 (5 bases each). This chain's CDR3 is CAWEPGRLYEQYF. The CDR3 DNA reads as TGTGCCTGGGAGCCGGGACGCCTCTACGAGCAGTACTTC.